The following is a T cell receptor (beta chain) sequence with its context. Researchers took RNA transcripts and amplified TCR beta CDR3 regions from them. RT-PCR was first run with HTBI primers, then multiplex PCR in a second round. TCRdb independently ran MiXCR on the multiplex PCR reads; one entry per CDR3 protein. This table has more than 1,000,000 distinct CDR3 sequences, roughly 35% appearing once. CDR1 is SNHLY and CDR2 is FYNNEI in the germline V gene. The CDR3 totals 13 residues. Trimming stripped 8 bases from V and 5 bases from J, with 15 bases between. These data come from a study of Graves' ophthalmopathy and Graves' hyperthyroidism. Study-level information: Hyperthyroidism was considered stable when no ophthalmopathy appeared within 18 months of follow-up.

The authors diagnosed from clinical symptoms, serum thyroxine, TRAb, thyroid ultrasound and orbital computed tomography. The sample was peripheral blood or thyroid tissue (not recorded which). The rearrangement uses TRBV2 and TRBJ2-5; a possible D gene is TRBD1 (6 bases). The sequence was obtained from an adult man with Graves' hyperthyroidism. CDR3 loop: CASSPGELETQYF. The DNA for the CDR3 is TGTGCCAGCTCACCAGGGGAGCTGGAGACCCAGTACTTC.